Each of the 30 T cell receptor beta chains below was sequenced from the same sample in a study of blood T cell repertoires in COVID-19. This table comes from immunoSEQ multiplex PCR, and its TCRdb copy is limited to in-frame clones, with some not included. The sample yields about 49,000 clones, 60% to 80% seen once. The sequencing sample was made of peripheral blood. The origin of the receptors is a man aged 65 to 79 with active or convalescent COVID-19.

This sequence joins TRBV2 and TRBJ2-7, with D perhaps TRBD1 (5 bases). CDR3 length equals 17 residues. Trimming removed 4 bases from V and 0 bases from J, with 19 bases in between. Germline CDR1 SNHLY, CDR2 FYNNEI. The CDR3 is CASSVGALSRGSYEQYF. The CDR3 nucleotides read TGTGCCAGCAGTGTTGGCGCACTCTCAAGGGGCTCCTACGAGCAGTACTTC.

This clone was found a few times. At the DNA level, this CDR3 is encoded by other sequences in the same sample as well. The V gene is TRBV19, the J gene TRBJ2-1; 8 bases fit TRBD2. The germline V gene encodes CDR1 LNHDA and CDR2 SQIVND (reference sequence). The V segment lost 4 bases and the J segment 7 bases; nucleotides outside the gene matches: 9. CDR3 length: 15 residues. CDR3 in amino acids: CASSTTGGGLNEQFF. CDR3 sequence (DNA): TGTGCCAGTAGTACGACCGGGGGGGGGTTAAATGAGCAGTTCTTC.

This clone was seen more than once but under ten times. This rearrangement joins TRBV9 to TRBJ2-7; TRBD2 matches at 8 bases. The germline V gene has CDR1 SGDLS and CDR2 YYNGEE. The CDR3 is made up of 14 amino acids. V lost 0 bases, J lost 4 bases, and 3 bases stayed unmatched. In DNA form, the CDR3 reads TGTGCCAGCAGCGTAGGGCGGGGGGCGTACGAGCAGTACTTC. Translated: CASSVGRGAYEQYF.

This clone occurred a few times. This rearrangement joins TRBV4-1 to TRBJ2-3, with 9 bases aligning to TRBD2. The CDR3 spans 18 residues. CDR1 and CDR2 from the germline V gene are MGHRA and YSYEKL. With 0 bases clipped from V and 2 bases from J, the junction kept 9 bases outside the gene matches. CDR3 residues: CASSQDRGAGGLTDTQYF. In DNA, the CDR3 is TGCGCCAGCAGCCAAGATCGGGGAGCGGGGGGACTCACAGATACGCAGTATTTT.

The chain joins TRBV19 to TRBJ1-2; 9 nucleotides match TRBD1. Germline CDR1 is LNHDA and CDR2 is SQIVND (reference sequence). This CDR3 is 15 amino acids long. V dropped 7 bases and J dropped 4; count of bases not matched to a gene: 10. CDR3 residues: CASTQGTGLIYGYTF. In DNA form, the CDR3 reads TGTGCCAGTACCCAGGGGACAGGGCTGATCTATGGCTACACCTTC.

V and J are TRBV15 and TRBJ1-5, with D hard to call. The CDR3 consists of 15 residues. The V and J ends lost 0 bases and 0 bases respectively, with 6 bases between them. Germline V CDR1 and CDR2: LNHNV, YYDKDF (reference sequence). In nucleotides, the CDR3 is TGTGCCACCAGCAGAGAGAGACTTAGCAATCAGCCCCAGCATTTT. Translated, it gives CATSRERLSNQPQHF.

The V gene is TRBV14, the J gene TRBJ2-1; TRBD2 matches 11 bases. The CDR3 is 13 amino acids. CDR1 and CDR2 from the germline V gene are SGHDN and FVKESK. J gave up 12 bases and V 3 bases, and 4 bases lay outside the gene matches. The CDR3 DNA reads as TGTGCCAGCAGCCAGCAGCTAGCGGGAGGGCAGTTCTTC. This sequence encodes CASSQQLAGGQFF. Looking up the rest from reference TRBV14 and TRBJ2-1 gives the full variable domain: EAGVTQFPSHSVIEKGQTVTLRCDPISGHDNLYWYRRVMGKEIKFLLHFVKESKQDESGMPNNRFLAERTGGTYSTLKVQPAELEDSGVYFCASSQQLAGGQFFGPGTRLTVL.

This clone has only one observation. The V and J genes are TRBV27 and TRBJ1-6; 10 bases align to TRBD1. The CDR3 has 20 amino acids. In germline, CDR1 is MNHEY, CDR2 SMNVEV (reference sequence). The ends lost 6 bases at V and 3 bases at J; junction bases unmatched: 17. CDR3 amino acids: CASSLKPTGGTFYYNSPLHF. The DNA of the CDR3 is TGTGCCAGCAGCTTGAAACCGACAGGGGGCACCTTCTACTATAATTCACCCCTCCACTTT.

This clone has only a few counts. CDR3 loop: CASSSGQISQPQHF. CDR3 coding DNA: TGTGCCAGCAGCTCCGGACAGATCAGTCAGCCCCAGCATTTT. The V and J genes are TRBV6-2 or TRBV6-3 and TRBJ1-5; D possibly corresponds to TRBD1 (6 bases). V was shortened by 6 bases and J by 6 bases, with 15 bases between the two germline ends. The CDR3 sequence is 14 residues long. Germline CDR1 and CDR2: MNHEY and SVGEGT.

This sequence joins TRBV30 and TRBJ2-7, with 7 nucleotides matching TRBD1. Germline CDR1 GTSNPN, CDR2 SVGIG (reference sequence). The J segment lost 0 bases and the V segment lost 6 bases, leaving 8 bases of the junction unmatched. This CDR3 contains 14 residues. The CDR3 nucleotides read TGTGCCTGTTGCGGACAGGCTACCTCCTACGAGCAGTACTTC. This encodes CACCGQATSYEQYF.

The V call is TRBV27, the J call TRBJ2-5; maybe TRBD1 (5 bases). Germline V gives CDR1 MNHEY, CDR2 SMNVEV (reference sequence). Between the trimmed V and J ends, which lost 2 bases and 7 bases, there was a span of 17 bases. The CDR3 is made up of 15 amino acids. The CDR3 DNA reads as TGTGCCAGCAGTTTAGGGGCAGGGTCCCTCGGGACCCAGTACTTC. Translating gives CASSLGAGSLGTQYF.

The CDR3 DNA follows: TGTGCCAGCAGTTGGCCGGGGACTAGCGGAATGGGGACCCAGTACTTC. It translates to CASSWPGTSGMGTQYF. This chain links TRBV6-2 or TRBV6-3 with TRBJ2-5; 11 nucleotides agree with TRBD2. CDR3 length: 16 residues. The germline V gene encodes CDR1 MNHEY and CDR2 SVGEGT. V shed 4 bases and J 7 bases; nucleotides not matched to a gene: 11.

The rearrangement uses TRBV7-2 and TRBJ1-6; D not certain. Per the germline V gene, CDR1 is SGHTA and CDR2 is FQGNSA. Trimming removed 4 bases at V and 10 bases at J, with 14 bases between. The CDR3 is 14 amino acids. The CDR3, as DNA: TGTGCCAGCAGCTGGGTCGGGGAAGGCTCACCCCTCCACTTT. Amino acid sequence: CASSWVGEGSPLHF.

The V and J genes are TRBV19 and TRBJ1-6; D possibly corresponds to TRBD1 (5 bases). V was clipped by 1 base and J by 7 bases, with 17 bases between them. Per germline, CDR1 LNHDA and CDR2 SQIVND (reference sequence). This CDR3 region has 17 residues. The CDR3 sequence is CASSIGVVRQGNSPLHF. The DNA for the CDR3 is TGTGCCAGTAGTATAGGAGTAGTGCGTCAGGGCAATTCACCCCTCCACTTT.

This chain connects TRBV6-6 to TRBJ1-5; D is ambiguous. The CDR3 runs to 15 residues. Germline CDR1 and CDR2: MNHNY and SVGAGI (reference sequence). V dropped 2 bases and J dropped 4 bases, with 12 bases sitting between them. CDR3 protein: CASSYDRAGNQPQHF. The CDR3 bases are TGTGCCAGCAGTTACGATCGGGCGGGAAATCAGCCCCAGCATTTT.

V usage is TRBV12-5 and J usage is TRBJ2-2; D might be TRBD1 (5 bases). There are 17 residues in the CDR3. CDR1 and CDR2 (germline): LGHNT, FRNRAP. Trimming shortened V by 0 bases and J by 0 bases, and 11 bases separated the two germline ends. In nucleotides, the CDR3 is TGTGCTAGTGGTTTGGTAAGGACATCTTCGAACACCGGGGAGCTGTTTTTT. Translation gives CASGLVRTSSNTGELFF. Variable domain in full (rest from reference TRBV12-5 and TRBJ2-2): DARVTQTPRHKVTEMGQEVTMRCQPILGHNTVFWYRQTMMQGLELLAYFRNRAPLDDSGMPKDRFSAEMPDATLATLKIQPSEPRDSAVYFCASGLVRTSSNTGELFFGEGSRLTVL.

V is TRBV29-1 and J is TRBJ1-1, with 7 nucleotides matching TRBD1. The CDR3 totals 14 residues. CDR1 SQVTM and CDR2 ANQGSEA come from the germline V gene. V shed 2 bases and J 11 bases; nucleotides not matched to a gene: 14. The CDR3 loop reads CSVESGGQNRGAFF. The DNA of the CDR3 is TGCAGCGTTGAAAGCGGGGGACAGAACCGCGGGGCTTTCTTT.

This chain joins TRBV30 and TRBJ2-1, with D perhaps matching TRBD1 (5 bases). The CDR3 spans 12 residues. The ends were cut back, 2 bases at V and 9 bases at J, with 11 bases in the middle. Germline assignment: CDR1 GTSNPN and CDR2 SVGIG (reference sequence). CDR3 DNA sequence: TGTGCCTGGAGTCAGGGTTTAGGTGAGCAGTTCTTC. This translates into CAWSQGLGEQFF.

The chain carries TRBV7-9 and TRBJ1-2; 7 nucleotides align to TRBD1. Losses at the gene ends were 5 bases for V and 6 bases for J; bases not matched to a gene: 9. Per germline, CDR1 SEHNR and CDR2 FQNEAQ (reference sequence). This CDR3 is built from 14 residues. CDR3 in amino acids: CASSLRSQGDGYTF. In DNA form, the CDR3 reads TGTGCCAGCAGCCTAAGGAGTCAGGGGGATGGCTACACCTTC.

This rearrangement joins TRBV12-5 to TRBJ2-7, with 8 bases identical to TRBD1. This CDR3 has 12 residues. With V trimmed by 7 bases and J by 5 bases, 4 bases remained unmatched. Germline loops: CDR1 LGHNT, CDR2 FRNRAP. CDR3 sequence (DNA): TGTGCTAGTGCCCGGACAGGGAACGAGCAGTACTTC. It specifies CASARTGNEQYF. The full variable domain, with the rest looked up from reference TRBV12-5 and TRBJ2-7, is DARVTQTPRHKVTEMGQEVTMRCQPILGHNTVFWYRQTMMQGLELLAYFRNRAPLDDSGMPKDRFSAEMPDATLATLKIQPSEPRDSAVYFCASARTGNEQYFGPGTRLTVT.

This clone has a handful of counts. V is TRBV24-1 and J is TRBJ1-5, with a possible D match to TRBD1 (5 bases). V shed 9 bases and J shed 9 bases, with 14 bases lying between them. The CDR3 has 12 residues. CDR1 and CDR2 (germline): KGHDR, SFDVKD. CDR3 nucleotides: TGTGCCACCGGGACGGGAGGAGGGCCCCAGCATTTT. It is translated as CATGTGGGPQHF.

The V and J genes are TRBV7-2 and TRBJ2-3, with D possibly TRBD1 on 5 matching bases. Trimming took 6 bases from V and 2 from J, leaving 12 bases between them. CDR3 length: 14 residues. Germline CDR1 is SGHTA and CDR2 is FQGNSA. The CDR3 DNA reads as TGTGCCAGCAGGGGCATAGGGGTCACAGATACGCAGTATTTT. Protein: CASRGIGVTDTQYF.

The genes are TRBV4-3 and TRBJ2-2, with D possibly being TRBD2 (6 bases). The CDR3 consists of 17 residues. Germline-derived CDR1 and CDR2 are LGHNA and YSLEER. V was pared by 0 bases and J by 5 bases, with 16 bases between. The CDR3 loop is CASSQDVGGVTTGELFF. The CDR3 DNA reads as TGCGCCAGCAGCCAAGACGTGGGGGGTGTAACTACCGGGGAGCTGTTTTTT.

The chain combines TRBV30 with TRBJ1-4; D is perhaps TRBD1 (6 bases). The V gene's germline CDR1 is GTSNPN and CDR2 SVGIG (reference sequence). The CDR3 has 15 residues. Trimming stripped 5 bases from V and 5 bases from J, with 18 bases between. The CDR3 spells CAWQLQGSGNEKLFF. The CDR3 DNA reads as TGTGCCTGGCAATTACAGGGAAGTGGGAATGAAAAACTGTTTTTT.

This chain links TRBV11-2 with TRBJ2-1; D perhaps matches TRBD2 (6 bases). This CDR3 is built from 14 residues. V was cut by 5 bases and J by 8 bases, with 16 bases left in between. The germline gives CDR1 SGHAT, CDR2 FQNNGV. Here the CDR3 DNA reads TGTGCCAGCAGCCCTACGACTAGTTGGCATGAGCAGTTCTTC. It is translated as CASSPTTSWHEQFF.

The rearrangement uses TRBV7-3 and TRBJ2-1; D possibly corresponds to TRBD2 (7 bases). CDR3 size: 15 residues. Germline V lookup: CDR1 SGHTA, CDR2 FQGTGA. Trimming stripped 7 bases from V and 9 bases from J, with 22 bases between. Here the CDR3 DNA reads TGTGCCAGCACTCATACCGGGGGGCGCGTTAGTGAGCAGTTCTTC. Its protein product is CASTHTGGRVSEQFF.

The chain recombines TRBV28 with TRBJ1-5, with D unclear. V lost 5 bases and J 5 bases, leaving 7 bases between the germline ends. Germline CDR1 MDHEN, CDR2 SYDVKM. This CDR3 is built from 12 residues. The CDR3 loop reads CASSGLDQPQHF. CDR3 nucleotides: TGTGCCAGCAGTGGGCTGGATCAGCCCCAGCATTTT.

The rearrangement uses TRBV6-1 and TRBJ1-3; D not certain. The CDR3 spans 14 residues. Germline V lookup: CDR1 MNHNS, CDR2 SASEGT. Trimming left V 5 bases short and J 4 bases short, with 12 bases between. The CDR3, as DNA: TGTGCCAGCAGTTCCGGGGTGAAAGGAAACACCATATATTTT. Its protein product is CASSSGVKGNTIYF.

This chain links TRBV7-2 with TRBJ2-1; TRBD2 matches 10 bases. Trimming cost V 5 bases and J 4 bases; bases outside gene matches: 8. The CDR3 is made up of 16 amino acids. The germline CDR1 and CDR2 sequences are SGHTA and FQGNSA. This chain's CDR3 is CASSPDLAGAYNEQFF. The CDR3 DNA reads TGTGCCAGCAGCCCCGACCTAGCGGGAGCGTACAATGAGCAGTTCTTC.

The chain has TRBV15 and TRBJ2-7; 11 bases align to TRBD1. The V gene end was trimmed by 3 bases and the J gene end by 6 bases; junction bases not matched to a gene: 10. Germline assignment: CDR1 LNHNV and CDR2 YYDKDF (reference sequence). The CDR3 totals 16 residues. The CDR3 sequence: CATSRAEGQGVGEQYF. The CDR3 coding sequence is TGTGCCACCAGCAGGGCAGAGGGACAGGGGGTGGGCGAGCAGTACTTC.